A single T cell receptor beta chain is shown here with its context. Its target is unknown. The sample originates from a study of T cell responses to AZD1222 COVID-19 vaccine. Study-wide points: Repertoire collection took place solely once the T cell response had peaked.

CDR3 length: 14 residues. The J segment lost 12 bases and the V segment lost 3 bases, leaving 8 bases of the junction unmatched. CDR1 and CDR2 from the germline V gene are SGHNT and YYREEE (reference sequence). Repertoires were generated with immunoSEQ multiplex PCR, while TCRdb's copy carries only in-frame clones and drops some. Counted here are 100,000 to 150,000 clones, approximately 92% occurring once; the ten biggest clones make up less than 2%. This clonotype originated in an adult who received the AZD1222 COVID-19 vaccine. The chain employs TRBV5-4 and TRBJ2-7, with 14 positions matching TRBD2. Sequences were derived from peripheral blood, sampled 28 days after the second AZD1222 dose. The CDR3 sequence is CASSSGTSGGSLYF. CDR3 DNA: TGTGCCAGCAGCTCAGGGACTAGCGGGGGCTCCCTGTACTTC.